This T cell receptor (beta chain) was captured in a study of identical twins. Study findings and constraints: Potential partial confounding of zero-insertion analyses by invariant MAIT and iNKT cells was noted. Out-of-frame TCR alpha sharing observed in monozygotic twins exceeded model estimates.

Remarks on this clonotype: No antigen is known for it.

The CDR3 is 12 amino acids. Germline assignment: CDR1 DFQATT and CDR2 SNEGSKA (reference sequence). The V gene lost 5 bases and the J gene lost 10 bases, with 17 bases spanning the gap. A single record per CDR3 protein comes from TCRdb applying MiXCR to the 5' RACE reads. The data show a few hundred thousand distinct CDR3 sequences, 13% to 15% seen once. Healthy Caucasians were all of the donors. This same sample was also taken into another study, of yellow fever vaccine responses in identical twins.

The V and J genes are TRBV20-1 and TRBJ1-1; a weak D match, TRBD1 (6 bases). The TCR comes from a young woman in good health. Sequenced material: CD4+ T cells sorted from blood. For the CDR3, the DNA is TGCAGTGCTCCCGTGGAACAGGGCGCAGCTTTCTTT. This translates into CSAPVEQGAAFF.